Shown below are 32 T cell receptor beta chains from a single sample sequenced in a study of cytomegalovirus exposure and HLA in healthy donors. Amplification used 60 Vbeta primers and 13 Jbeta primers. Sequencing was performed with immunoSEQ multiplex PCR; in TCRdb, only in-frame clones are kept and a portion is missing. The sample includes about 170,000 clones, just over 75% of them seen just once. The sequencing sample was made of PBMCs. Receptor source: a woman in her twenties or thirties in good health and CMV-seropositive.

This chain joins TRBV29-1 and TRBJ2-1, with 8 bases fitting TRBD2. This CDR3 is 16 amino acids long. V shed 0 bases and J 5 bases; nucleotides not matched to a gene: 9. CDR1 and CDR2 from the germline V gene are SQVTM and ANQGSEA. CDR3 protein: CSVEDPGGRIHNEQFF. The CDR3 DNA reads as TGCAGCGTTGAAGATCCGGGCGGGAGGATCCACAATGAGCAGTTCTTC.

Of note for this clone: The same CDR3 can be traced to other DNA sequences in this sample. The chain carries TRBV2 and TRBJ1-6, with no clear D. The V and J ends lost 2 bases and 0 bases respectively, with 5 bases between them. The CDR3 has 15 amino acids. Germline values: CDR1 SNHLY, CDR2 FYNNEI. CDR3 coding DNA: TGTGCCAGCAGTGAAAGGAGCTCCTATAATTCACCCCTCCACTTT. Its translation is CASSERSSYNSPLHF.

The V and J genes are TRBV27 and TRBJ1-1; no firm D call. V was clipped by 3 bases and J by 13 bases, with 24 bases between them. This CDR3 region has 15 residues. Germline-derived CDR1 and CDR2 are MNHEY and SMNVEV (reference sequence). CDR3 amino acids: CASSFKASGWPPDFF. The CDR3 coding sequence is TGTGCCAGCAGTTTTAAGGCCTCGGGGTGGCCCCCAGATTTCTTT.

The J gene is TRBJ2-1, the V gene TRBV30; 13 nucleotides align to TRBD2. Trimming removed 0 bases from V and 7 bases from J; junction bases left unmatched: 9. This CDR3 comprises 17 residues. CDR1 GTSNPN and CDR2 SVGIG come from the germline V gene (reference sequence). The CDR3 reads CAWSVDRTSGGGNEQFF. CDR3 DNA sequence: TGTGCCTGGAGTGTCGATCGAACTAGCGGGGGGGGAAATGAGCAGTTCTTC.

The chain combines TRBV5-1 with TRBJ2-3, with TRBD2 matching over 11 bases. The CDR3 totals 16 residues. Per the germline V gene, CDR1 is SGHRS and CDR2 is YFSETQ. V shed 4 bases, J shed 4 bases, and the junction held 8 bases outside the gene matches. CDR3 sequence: CASSAAGTSGSDTQYF. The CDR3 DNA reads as TGCGCCAGCAGCGCGGCCGGGACTAGCGGCTCAGATACGCAGTATTTT.

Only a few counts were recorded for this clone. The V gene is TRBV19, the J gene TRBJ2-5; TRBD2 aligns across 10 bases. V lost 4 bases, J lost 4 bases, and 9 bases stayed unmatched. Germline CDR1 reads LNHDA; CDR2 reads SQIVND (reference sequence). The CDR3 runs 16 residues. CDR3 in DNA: TGTGCCAGTAGTAAAGGACTAGCGGCTGCAATAGAGACCCAGTACTTC. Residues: CASSKGLAAAIETQYF.

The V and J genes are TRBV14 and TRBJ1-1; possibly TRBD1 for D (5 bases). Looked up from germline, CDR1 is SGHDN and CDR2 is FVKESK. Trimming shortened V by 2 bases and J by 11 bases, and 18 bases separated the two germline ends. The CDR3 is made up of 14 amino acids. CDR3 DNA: TGTGCCAGCAGCCAACATCAGGGAGGTTTTAGCGCTTTCTTT. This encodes CASSQHQGGFSAFF.

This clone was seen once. The CDR3 spells CASSARTGSYEQYF. The CDR3 coding sequence is TGTGCCAGCAGCGCCCGGACAGGCTCCTACGAGCAGTACTTC. This chain links TRBV13 with TRBJ2-7; TRBD1 aligns across 7 bases. This CDR3 has 14 amino acids. Germline CDR1 reads PRHDT; CDR2 reads FYEKMQ (reference sequence). V shed 5 bases, J shed 0 bases, and the junction held 4 bases outside the gene matches.

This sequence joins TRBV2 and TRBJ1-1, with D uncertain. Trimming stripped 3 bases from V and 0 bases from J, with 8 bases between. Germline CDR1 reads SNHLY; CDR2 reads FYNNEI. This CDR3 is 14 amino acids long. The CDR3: CASSDLSVNTEAFF. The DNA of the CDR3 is TGTGCCAGCAGTGACCTGAGTGTGAACACTGAAGCTTTCTTT.

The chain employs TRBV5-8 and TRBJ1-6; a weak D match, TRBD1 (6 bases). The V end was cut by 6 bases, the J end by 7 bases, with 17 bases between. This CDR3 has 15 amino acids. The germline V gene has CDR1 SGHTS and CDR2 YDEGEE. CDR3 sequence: CASILLRGGNSPLHF. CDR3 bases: TGTGCCAGCATCCTACTCAGGGGCGGGAATTCACCCCTCCACTTT.

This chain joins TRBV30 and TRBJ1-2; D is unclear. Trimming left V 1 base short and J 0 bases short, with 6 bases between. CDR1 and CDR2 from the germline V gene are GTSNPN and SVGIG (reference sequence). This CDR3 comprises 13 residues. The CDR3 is CAWSDSSNYGYTF. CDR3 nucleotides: TGTGCCTGGAGTGACAGCTCTAACTATGGCTACACCTTC.

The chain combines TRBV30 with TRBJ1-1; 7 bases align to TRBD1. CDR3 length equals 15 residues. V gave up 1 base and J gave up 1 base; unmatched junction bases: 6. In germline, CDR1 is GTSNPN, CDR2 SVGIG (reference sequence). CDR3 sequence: CAWSGPRQGNTEAFF. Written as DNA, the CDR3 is TGTGCCTGGAGTGGACCTCGACAGGGGAACACTGAAGCTTTCTTT.

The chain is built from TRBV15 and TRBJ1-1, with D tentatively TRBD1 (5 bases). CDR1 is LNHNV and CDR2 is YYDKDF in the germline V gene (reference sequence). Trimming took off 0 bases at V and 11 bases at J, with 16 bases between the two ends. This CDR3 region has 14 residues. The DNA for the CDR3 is TGTGCCACCAGCAGAGATCGTGAGGGACTGAAGGCTTTCTTT. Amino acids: CATSRDREGLKAFF.

This chain's CDR3 is CSARQGFYGYTF. CDR3 in DNA: TGCAGCGCTAGACAGGGGTTCTATGGCTACACCTTC. The chain uses TRBV29-1 and TRBJ1-2, with 8 bases lining up with TRBD1. V dropped 7 bases and J dropped 4; count of bases not matched to a gene: 5. Germline CDR1 and CDR2: SQVTM and ANQGSEA. The CDR3 sequence is 12 residues long.

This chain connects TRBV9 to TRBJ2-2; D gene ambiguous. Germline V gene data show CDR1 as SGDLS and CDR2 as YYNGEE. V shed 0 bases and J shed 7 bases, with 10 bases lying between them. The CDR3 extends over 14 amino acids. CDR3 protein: CASSVVSGGGELFF. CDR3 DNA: TGTGCCAGCAGCGTAGTTTCGGGTGGCGGGGAGCTGTTTTTT.

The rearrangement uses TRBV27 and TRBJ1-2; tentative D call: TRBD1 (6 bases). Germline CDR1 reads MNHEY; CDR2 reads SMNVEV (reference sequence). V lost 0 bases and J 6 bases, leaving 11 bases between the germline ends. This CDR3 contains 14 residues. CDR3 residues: CASSLSGGKDGYTF. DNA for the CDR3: TGTGCCAGCAGTTTATCAGGGGGAAAGGATGGCTACACCTTC.

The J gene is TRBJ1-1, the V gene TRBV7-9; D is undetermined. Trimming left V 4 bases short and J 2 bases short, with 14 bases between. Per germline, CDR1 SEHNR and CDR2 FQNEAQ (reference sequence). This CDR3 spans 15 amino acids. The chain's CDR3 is CASSSDGGGNTEAFF. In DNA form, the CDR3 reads TGTGCCAGCAGCTCCGACGGAGGAGGAAACACTGAAGCTTTCTTT.

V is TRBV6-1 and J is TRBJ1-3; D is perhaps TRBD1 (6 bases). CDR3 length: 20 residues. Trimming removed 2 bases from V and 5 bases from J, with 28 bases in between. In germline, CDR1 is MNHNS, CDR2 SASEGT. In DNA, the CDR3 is TGTGCCAGCAGTGAATTTCGGGTGGCATCACAGGGTGGTACAAGAAACACCATATATTTT. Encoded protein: CASSEFRVASQGGTRNTIYF.

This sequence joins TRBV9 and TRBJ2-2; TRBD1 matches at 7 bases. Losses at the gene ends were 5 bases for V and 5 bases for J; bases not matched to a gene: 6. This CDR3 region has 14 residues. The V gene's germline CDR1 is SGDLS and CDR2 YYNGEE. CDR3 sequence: CASSRQGETGELFF. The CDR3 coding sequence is TGTGCCAGCAGTCGACAGGGAGAGACCGGGGAGCTGTTTTTT.

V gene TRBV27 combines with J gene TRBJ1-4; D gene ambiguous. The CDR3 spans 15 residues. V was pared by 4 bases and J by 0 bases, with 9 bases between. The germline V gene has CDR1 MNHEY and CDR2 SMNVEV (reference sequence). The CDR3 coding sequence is TGTGCCAGCAGTTCGACTTTATCAACTAATGAAAAACTGTTTTTT. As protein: CASSSTLSTNEKLFF.

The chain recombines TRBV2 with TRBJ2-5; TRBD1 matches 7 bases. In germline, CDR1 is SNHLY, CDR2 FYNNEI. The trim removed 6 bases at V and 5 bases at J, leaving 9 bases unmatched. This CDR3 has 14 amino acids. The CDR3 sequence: CASRRGQGWETQYF. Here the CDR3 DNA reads TGTGCCAGCAGAAGGGGGCAGGGCTGGGAGACCCAGTACTTC.

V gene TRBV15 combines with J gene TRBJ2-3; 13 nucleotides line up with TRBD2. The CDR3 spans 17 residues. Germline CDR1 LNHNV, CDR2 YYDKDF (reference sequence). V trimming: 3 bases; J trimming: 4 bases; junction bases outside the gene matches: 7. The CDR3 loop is CATSRGLAGLFADTQYF. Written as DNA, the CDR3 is TGTGCCACCAGCAGGGGACTAGCGGGGCTGTTTGCAGATACGCAGTATTTT.

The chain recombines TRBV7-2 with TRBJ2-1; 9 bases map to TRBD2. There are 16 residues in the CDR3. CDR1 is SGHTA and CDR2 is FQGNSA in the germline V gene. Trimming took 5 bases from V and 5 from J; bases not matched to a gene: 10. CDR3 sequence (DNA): TGTGCCAGCAGCCCGGGGATTAGCGGGGGCCACAATGAGCAGTTCTTC. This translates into CASSPGISGGHNEQFF.

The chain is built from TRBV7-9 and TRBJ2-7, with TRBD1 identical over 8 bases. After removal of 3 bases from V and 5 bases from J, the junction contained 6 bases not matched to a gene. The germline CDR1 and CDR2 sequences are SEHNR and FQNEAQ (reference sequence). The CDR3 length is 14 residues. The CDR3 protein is CASSFRGPNNEQYF. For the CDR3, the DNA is TGTGCCAGCAGCTTCAGGGGGCCCAATAACGAGCAGTACTTC.

CDR3 residues: CASREILAEETQYF. CDR3 DNA sequence: TGTGCCAGCAGAGAGATTTTAGCAGAAGAGACCCAGTACTTC. This rearrangement joins TRBV6-1 to TRBJ2-5; no clear D gene. CDR1 and CDR2 from the germline V gene are MNHNS and SASEGT. V was cut by 6 bases and J by 3 bases, with 14 bases left in between. The CDR3 length is 14 residues.

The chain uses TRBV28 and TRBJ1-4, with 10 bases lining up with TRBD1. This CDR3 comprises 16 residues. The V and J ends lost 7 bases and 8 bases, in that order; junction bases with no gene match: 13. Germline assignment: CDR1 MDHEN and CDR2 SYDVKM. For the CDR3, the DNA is TGTGCCAGCAAGTCCTCAGACGACAGGGGGCGGGAAAAACTGTTTTTT. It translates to CASKSSDDRGREKLFF.

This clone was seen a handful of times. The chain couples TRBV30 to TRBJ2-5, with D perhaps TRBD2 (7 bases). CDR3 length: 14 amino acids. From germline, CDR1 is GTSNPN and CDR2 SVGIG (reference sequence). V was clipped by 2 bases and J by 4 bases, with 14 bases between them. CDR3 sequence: CAWSRGGGAETQYF. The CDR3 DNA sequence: TGTGCCTGGAGTCGAGGGGGAGGGGCAGAGACCCAGTACTTC.

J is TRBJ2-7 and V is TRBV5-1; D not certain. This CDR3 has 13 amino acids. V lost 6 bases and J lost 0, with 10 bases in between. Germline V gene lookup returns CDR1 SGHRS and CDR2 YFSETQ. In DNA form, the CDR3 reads TGCGCCAGCAAGAGCGCTAGCTCCTACGAGCAGTACTTC. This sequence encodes CASKSASSYEQYF. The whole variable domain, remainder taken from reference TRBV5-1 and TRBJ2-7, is KAGVTQTPRYLIKTRGQQVTLSCSPISGHRSVSWYQQTPGQGLQFLFEYFSETQRNKGNFPGRFSGRQFSNSRSEMNVSTLELGDSALYLCASKSASSYEQYFGPGTRLTVT.

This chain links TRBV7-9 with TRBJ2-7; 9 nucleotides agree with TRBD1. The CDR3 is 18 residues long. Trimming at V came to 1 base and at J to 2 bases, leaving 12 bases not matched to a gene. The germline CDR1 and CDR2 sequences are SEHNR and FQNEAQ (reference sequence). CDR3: CASSLGPMGDRVPYEQYF. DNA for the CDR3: TGTGCCAGCAGCTTAGGGCCGATGGGGGACAGGGTACCCTACGAGCAGTACTTC. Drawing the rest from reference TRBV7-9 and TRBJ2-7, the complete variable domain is DTGVSQNPRHKITKRGQNVTFRCDPISEHNRLYWYRQTLGQGPEFLTYFQNEAQLEKSRLLSDRFSAERPKGSFSTLEIQRTEQGDSAMYLCASSLGPMGDRVPYEQYFGPGTRLTVT.

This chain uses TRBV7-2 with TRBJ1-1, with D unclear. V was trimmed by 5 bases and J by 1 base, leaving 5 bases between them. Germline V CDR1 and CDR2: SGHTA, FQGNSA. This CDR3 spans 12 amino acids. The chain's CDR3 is CASSPQNTEAFF. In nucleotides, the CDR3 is TGTGCCAGCAGCCCACAGAACACTGAAGCTTTCTTT.

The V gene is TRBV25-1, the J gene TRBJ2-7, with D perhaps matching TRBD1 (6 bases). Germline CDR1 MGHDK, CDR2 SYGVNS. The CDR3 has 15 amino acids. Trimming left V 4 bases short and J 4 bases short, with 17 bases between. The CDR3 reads CASSGPGVESYEQYF. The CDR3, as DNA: TGTGCCAGCAGTGGACCAGGGGTTGAGTCGTACGAGCAGTACTTC.

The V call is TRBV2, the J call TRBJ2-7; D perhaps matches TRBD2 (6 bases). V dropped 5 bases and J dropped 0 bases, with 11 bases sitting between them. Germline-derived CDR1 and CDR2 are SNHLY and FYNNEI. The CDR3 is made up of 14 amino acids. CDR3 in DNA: TGTGCCAGCAGTAGGGACTTTTCCTCCTACGAGCAGTACTTC. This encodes CASSRDFSSYEQYF.